This is a list of T cell receptor beta chains from one sample in a study of blood T cells in healthy people across ages. TCRdb reprocessed the 5' RACE reads via MiXCR and lists one record per CDR3 protein. Of 1,800,000 or so distinct CDR3 sequences listed, about two fifths were seen once; the top ten hold about 23%. The source material was blood. These receptors originate from a human donor in good health. CDR3s include the opening cysteine and the closing phenylalanine or tryptophan. D genes are given only for firm matches. The listing skips clone size in some rows; elsewhere it reads once, few, many or a size class.

v_gene	j_gene	abundance	d_gene	CDR3aa	CDR3nt
TRBV7-2	TRBJ2-3	many	-	CASSLGRTTRDTQYF	TGTGCCAGCAGCTTAGGCAGGACGACCAGAGATACGCAGTATTTT
TRBV15	TRBJ1-2	-	-	CVTSFRENYGYTF	TGTGTCACCAGCTTTAGAGAGAACTATGGCTACACCTTC
TRBV6-2/TRBV6-3	TRBJ2-5	once	TRBD1	CASSFSRGKETRYF	TGTGCCAGCAGTTTTAGCAGGGGGAAGGAGACCCGGTACTTC
TRBV12-3/TRBV12-4	TRBJ2-7	-	TRBD1	CASRVSGTAYEQYF	TGTGCCAGCAGGGTATCCGGGACAGCCTACGAGCAGTACTTC
TRBV6-5	TRBJ2-5	-	-	CASRWERPRRETQYF	TGTGCCAGCAGGTGGGAGCGGCCGCGAAGAGAGACCCAGTACTTC
TRBV7-9	TRBJ2-1	few	-	CASSLGDPRVNEQFF	TGTGCCAGCAGCTTAGGGGACCCTAGGGTCAATGAGCAGTTCTTC
TRBV9	TRBJ1-6	few	-	CASSVDGMYNSPLHF	TGTGCCAGCAGCGTAGACGGGATGTATAATTCACCCCTCCACTTT
TRBV2	TRBJ1-2	few	-	CASSVGEGSSNYGYTF	TGTGCCAGCAGTGTAGGGGAAGGGTCCTCTAACTATGGCTACACCTTC
TRBV7-8	TRBJ2-5	-	-	CASSENRASETQYF	TGTGCCAGCAGCGAGAACAGGGCGTCAGAGACCCAGTACTTC
TRBV4-3	TRBJ2-5	few	-	CASSQDLTVGQETQYF	TGCGCCAGCAGCCAAGATTTAACGGTTGGGCAAGAGACCCAGTACTTC
TRBV6-5	TRBJ2-1	-	-	CASSLGAPSDEYNEQFF	TGTGCCAGCAGCTTAGGAGCCCCCTCGGACGAATACAATGAGCAGTTCTTC
TRBV4-3	TRBJ1-2	-	-	CASSQERTSPAGYTF	TGCGCCAGCAGCCAAGAAAGAACTAGTCCCGCGGGCTACACCTTC
TRBV15	TRBJ2-7	few	-	CATSRDRMDEQYF	TGTGCCACCAGCAGAGACCGAATGGACGAGCAGTACTTC
TRBV12-3/TRBV12-4	TRBJ2-7	many	TRBD1	CASSPWTGDYEQYF	TGTGCCAGCAGCCCCTGGACAGGGGACTACGAGCAGTACTTC
TRBV9	TRBJ1-4	-	-	CASSVGYNRGGEKLFF	TGTGCCAGCAGCGTAGGTTACAACCGAGGGGGGGAAAAACTGTTTTTT
TRBV12-3/TRBV12-4	TRBJ1-1	-	-	CASTLGSHTEAFF	TGTGCCAGCACCCTGGGGTCACACACTGAAGCTTTCTTT
TRBV11-2	TRBJ2-3	-	-	CASSRTWESTDTQYF	TGTGCCAGCAGCCGGACGTGGGAGAGCACAGATACGCAGTATTTT